The 25 T cell receptor beta chains below were found in one sample sequenced in a study of cytomegalovirus exposure and HLA in healthy donors. The primer mix had 60 Vbeta and 13 Jbeta primers. The method was immunoSEQ multiplex PCR; TCRdb's version includes in-frame clones alone and lacks a portion of them. The sample carries approximately 280,000 clones, 85% to 90% recorded once. The sample consisted of PBMCs. The source is a woman aged 18-29 years in good health and CMV-seronegative.

CDR3 amino acids: CASSPGVGQGAYQPQHF. CDR3 nucleotides: TGTGCCAGCAGCCCGGGGGTTGGACAGGGGGCTTACCAGCCCCAGCATTTT. This sequence joins TRBV7-9 and TRBJ1-5; 11 bases line up with TRBD1. CDR3 length: 17 residues. V trimming: 5 bases; J trimming: 7 bases; junction bases outside the gene matches: 13. The germline V gene has CDR1 SEHNR and CDR2 FQNEAQ (reference sequence).

J is TRBJ2-4 and V is TRBV11-2; no clear D gene. Trimming shortened V by 0 bases and J by 6 bases, and 6 bases separated the two germline ends. CDR1 is SGHAT, CDR2 FQNNGV, per germline. The CDR3 contains 13 residues. The CDR3 DNA reads TGTGCCAGCAGCTTAGATTCCAGAAACATTCAGTACTTC. It codes for CASSLDSRNIQYF.

This clone was observed a handful of times. The rearrangement links TRBV21-1 to TRBJ1-1. TRBV21-1 is reported as a pseudogene. The CDR3 contains 14 residues. CDR3 in DNA: TGTGCCACCATGGGGTCGGGGGGGTACACTGAAGCTTTCTTT. Its protein product is CATMGSGGYTEAFF.

The chain uses TRBV6-6 and TRBJ1-1; 7 bases are shared with TRBD1. Unmatched junction bases numbered 3, after V lost 5 bases and J lost 0 bases. There are 14 residues in the CDR3. CDR1 and CDR2 (germline): MNHNY, SVGAGI (reference sequence). The CDR3 protein is CASSGDSMNTEAFF. The CDR3 bases are TGTGCCAGCAGTGGGGACAGTATGAACACTGAAGCTTTCTTT.

This chain uses TRBV19 with TRBJ2-5, with a possible D match to TRBD2 (6 bases). The CDR3 runs 14 residues. Germline V gene data show CDR1 as LNHDA and CDR2 as SQIVND (reference sequence). The ends were cut back, 2 bases at V and 5 bases at J, with 12 bases in the middle. The CDR3 spells CASSILAEGETQYF. The CDR3 bases are TGTGCCAGTAGTATATTAGCGGAGGGGGAGACCCAGTACTTC. Together with reference TRBV19 and TRBJ2-5, the CDR3 gives the full variable domain: DGGITQSPKYLFRKEGQNVTLSCEQNLNHDAMYWYRQDPGQGLRLIYYSQIVNDFQKGDIAEGYSVSREKKESFPLTVTSAQKNPTAFYLCASSILAEGETQYFGPGTRLLVL.

The chain joins TRBV6-6 to TRBJ1-2; tentative D call: TRBD1 (6 bases). Germline V CDR1 and CDR2: MNHNY, SVGAGI (reference sequence). This CDR3 region has 13 residues. Trimming removed 5 bases from V and 5 bases from J, with 12 bases in between. The CDR3 sequence: CASSTGMEYGYTF. The CDR3 DNA follows: TGTGCCAGCAGTACAGGGATGGAGTATGGCTACACCTTC.

The chain is built from TRBV9 and TRBJ1-1, with TRBD1 matching over 10 bases. Looked up from germline, CDR1 is SGDLS and CDR2 is YYNGEE. This CDR3 spans 15 amino acids. V shed 4 bases and J 5 bases; nucleotides not matched to a gene: 8. The CDR3 loop reads CASSPTGGSGTEAFF. The CDR3 region has the DNA TGTGCCAGCAGCCCGACAGGGGGCTCCGGAACTGAAGCTTTCTTT.

The chain has TRBV2 and TRBJ1-2; D unclear. CDR3 length: 14 residues. V was pared by 4 bases and J by 4 bases, with 13 bases between. Germline CDR1 SNHLY, CDR2 FYNNEI. The CDR3 nucleotides are TGTGCCAGCAGTGTTAGTGGGCCCGGCTATGGCTACACCTTC. Protein: CASSVSGPGYGYTF.

The rearrangement uses TRBV19 and TRBJ2-7; perhaps TRBD2 as D (5 bases). The CDR3 is 16 amino acids. CDR1 LNHDA and CDR2 SQIVND come from the germline V gene (reference sequence). With 5 bases removed from V and 3 bases from J, the gap between germline ends came to 20 bases. CDR3 in amino acids: CASSPRGSSIDYEQYF. For the CDR3, the DNA is TGTGCCAGTAGTCCCCGAGGGTCGTCAATAGACTACGAGCAGTACTTC.

V gene TRBV27 combines with J gene TRBJ2-3; 7 bases fit TRBD1. J gave up 5 bases and V 3 bases, and 8 bases lay outside the gene matches. This CDR3 spans 15 amino acids. Germline lookup yields CDR1 MNHEY and CDR2 SMNVEV (reference sequence). Here the CDR3 reads CASSFTGERKDTQYF. CDR3 sequence (DNA): TGTGCCAGCAGTTTTACAGGGGAGCGGAAAGATACGCAGTATTTT.

The chain employs TRBV6-5 and TRBJ1-2; no definite D call. The V gene lost 7 bases and the J gene lost 7 bases, with 16 bases spanning the gap. Germline loops: CDR1 MNHEY, CDR2 SVGAGI. The CDR3 is 13 residues long. This CDR3 is CASTGNGVAGYTF. Here the CDR3 DNA reads TGTGCCAGCACCGGAAACGGGGTCGCTGGCTACACCTTC.

This clone occurred once. This chain connects TRBV21-1 to TRBJ1-2; the table calls TRBD1, which could not be checked here. TRBV21-1 represents a pseudogene. CDR3 length: 14 residues. CDR3 region: CASPKTDLNYGYTF. CDR3 sequence (DNA): TGTGCCAGCCCTAAGACAGACCTTAACTATGGCTACACCTTC.

V usage is TRBV29-1 and J usage is TRBJ1-2, with D tentatively TRBD1 (6 bases). V was trimmed by 4 bases and J by 6 bases, leaving 18 bases between them. Germline CDR1 SQVTM, CDR2 ANQGSEA. This CDR3 is built from 14 residues. CDR3 protein: CSVAEPGTKNGYTF. The CDR3 DNA reads TGCAGCGTTGCAGAACCCGGGACAAAAAATGGCTACACCTTC.

V and J are TRBV7-8 and TRBJ2-7, with D perhaps matching TRBD2 (5 bases). Trimming took 5 bases from V and 6 from J, leaving 20 bases between them. CDR3 size: 15 residues. Germline CDR1 is SGHVS and CDR2 is FQNEAQ. In DNA form, the CDR3 reads TGTGCCAGCAGCGGAATGGCCGGGTCCGAGGGCGAGCAGTACTTC. This sequence encodes CASSGMAGSEGEQYF.

This clone showed up just a few times. This chain connects TRBV2 to TRBJ2-1, with TRBD1 identical over 9 bases. Unmatched junction bases numbered 5, after V lost 5 bases and J lost 3 bases. From germline, CDR1 is SNHLY and CDR2 FYNNEI. This CDR3 contains 15 residues. As DNA, the CDR3 is TGTGCCAGCAGTAACCGGGACAGGGTCTACAATGAGCAGTTCTTC. It encodes CASSNRDRVYNEQFF.

The chain uses TRBV5-1 and TRBJ2-7; maybe TRBD1 (5 bases). CDR1 SGHRS and CDR2 YFSETQ come from the germline V gene. V was shortened by 5 bases and J by 7 bases, with 16 bases between the two germline ends. CDR3 length: 13 residues. CDR3 protein: CASRPGPPGEQYF. CDR3 coding DNA: TGCGCCAGCAGACCCGGGCCCCCAGGGGAGCAGTACTTC.

The V and J genes are TRBV5-1 and TRBJ2-3, with D perhaps TRBD2 (6 bases). The germline gives CDR1 SGHRS, CDR2 YFSETQ. Trimming took off 3 bases at V and 8 bases at J, with 13 bases between the two ends. This CDR3 is built from 13 residues. The CDR3 DNA sequence: TGCGCCAGCAGCTCGGCTAGCGCCCCTACGCAGTATTTT. Residues: CASSSASAPTQYF.

The chain couples TRBV7-2 to TRBJ2-3; the D gene is possibly TRBD1 (5 bases). The V gene lost 6 bases and the J gene lost 7 bases, with 23 bases spanning the gap. CDR3 length equals 16 residues. The germline CDR1 and CDR2 sequences are SGHTA and FQGNSA. The chain's CDR3 is CASRLSDSLAPHTQYF. DNA for the CDR3: TGTGCCAGCAGATTGTCAGACAGCCTCGCTCCTCATACGCAGTATTTT.

This rearrangement joins TRBV7-3 to TRBJ2-1; 12 nucleotides agree with TRBD1. This CDR3 spans 17 amino acids. CDR1 and CDR2 from the germline V gene are SGHTA and FQGTGA. Trimming cost V 3 bases and J 7 bases; bases outside gene matches: 10. CDR3 sequence reads: CASSLWVGQGASNEQFF. The CDR3 region has the DNA TGTGCCAGCAGCTTGTGGGTGGGACAGGGGGCGAGTAATGAGCAGTTCTTC. Drawing the rest from reference TRBV7-3 and TRBJ2-1, the complete variable domain is GAGVSQTPSNKVTEKGKYVELRCDPISGHTALYWYRQSLGQGPEFLIYFQGTGAADDSGLPNDRFFAVRPEGSVSTLKIQRTERGDSAVYLCASSLWVGQGASNEQFFGPGTRLTVL.

The chain links TRBV12-5 to TRBJ1-6; D gene unclear. V was trimmed by 2 bases and J by 11 bases, leaving 10 bases between them. Germline V gene sequence: CDR1 LGHNT, CDR2 FRNRAP. The CDR3 runs 13 residues. The CDR3 protein is CASGLKEGPPLHF. The CDR3 DNA reads TGTGCTAGTGGTTTGAAAGAGGGCCCACCCCTCCACTTT. The full variable domain, with the rest looked up from reference TRBV12-5 and TRBJ1-6, is DARVTQTPRHKVTEMGQEVTMRCQPILGHNTVFWYRQTMMQGLELLAYFRNRAPLDDSGMPKDRFSAEMPDATLATLKIQPSEPRDSAVYFCASGLKEGPPLHFGNGTRLTVT.

This rearrangement joins TRBV7-3 to TRBJ2-5; TRBD2 aligns across 11 bases. V shed 2 bases, J shed 2 bases, and the junction held 1 base outside the gene matches. Germline V gives CDR1 SGHTA, CDR2 FQGTGA. The CDR3 is made up of 15 amino acids. CDR3: CASSLLAGGQETQYF. The CDR3 DNA is TGTGCCAGCAGCTTACTAGCGGGGGGTCAAGAGACCCAGTACTTC.

V and J are TRBV7-2 and TRBJ1-2; D call uncertain. This CDR3 has 15 residues. The ends were cut back, 5 bases at V and 2 bases at J, with 15 bases in the middle. Germline CDR1 reads SGHTA; CDR2 reads FQGNSA. This CDR3 reads CASSGRRSTNYGYTF. The CDR3 DNA reads as TGTGCCAGCAGCGGCAGGCGCTCGACGAACTATGGCTACACCTTC.

The chain joins TRBV5-4 to TRBJ2-5; 7 nucleotides match TRBD1. The J call may be mistaken, given a closer DNA end match to TRBJ2-7. The length of the CDR3 is 13 residues. Looked up from germline, CDR1 is SGHNT and CDR2 is YYREEE (reference sequence). This CDR3 reads CASSPSTGTEQYF. CDR3 nucleotides: TGTGCCAGCAGCCCTTCGACAGGGACCGAGCAGTACTTC.

This chain uses TRBV7-9 with TRBJ1-6; D remains ambiguous. With 5 bases removed from V and 8 bases from J, the gap between germline ends came to 4 bases. The CDR3 totals 11 residues. Germline CDR1 is SEHNR and CDR2 is FQNEAQ (reference sequence). CDR3 amino acids: CASSPDSPLHF. DNA for the CDR3: TGTGCCAGCAGCCCAGATTCACCCCTCCACTTT.

The genes are TRBV2 and TRBJ1-2; 10 positions agree with TRBD1. This CDR3 is built from 13 residues. Germline lookup yields CDR1 SNHLY and CDR2 FYNNEI. V lost 6 bases to trimming and J lost 7 bases; unmatched junction nucleotides: 5. CDR3 nucleotides: TGTGCCAGCAGCAGACAGGGGGCCTTTGGCTACACCTTC. Protein sequence: CASSRQGAFGYTF.